The sequence of this TCR beta chain was determined in a study of blood T cell repertoires in COVID-19. Sequenced by immunoSEQ multiplex PCR; TCRdb stores in-frame clones only, minus some. The sample consists of about 91,000 clones, approximately 86% of them appearing once. This CDR3 has 17 residues. Unmatched junction bases numbered 9, after V lost 0 bases and J lost 1 base. CDR1 is WSHSY, CDR2 SAAADI, per germline. J is TRBJ2-7 and V is TRBV10-2, with 7 bases lining up with TRBD2. Sequences were obtained from peripheral blood. This clonotype was sampled from a woman aged 70 to 79 with acute or convalescent COVID-19. The CDR3 DNA reads TGCGCCAGCAGTGAGTCGGCCCCCAGCGGGATTTCCTACGAGCAGTACTTC. Protein sequence: CASSESAPSGISYEQYF.